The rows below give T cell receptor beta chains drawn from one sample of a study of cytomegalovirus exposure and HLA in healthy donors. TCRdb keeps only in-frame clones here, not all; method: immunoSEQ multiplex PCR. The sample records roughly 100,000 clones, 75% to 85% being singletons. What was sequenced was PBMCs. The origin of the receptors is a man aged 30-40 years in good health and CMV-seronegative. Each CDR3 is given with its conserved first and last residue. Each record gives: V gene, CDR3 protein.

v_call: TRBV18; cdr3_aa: CASSPEGATSYEQYF
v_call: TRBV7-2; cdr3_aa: CASRGSNYGYTF
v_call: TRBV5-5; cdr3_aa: CASSLAGGGQPQHF
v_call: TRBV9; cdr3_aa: CASSPGTSGRVDTQYF
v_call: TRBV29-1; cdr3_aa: CSVVTGSAYEQYF
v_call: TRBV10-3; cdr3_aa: CAINPSGSYNEQFF
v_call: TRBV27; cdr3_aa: CASSSSINQETQYF
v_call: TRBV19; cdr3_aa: CASSIDGPPNQPQHF
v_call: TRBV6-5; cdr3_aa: CASSYSAGGSYEQYF
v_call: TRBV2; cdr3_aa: CASSGTSGRTYEQFF
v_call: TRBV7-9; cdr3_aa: CASSFWGGWGETQYF
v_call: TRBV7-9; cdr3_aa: CASSSTGTGELAEAFF